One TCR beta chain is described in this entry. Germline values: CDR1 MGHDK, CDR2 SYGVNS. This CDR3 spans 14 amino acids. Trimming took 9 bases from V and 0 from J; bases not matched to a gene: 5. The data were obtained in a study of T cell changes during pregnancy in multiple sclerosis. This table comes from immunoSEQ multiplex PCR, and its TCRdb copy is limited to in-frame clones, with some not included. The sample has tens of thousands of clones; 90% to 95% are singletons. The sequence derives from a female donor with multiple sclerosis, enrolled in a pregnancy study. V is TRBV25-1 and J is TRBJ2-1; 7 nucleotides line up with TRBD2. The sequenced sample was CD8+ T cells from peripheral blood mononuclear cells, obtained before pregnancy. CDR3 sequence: CASLSGDSYNEQFF. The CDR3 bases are TGTGCCAGTCTGAGCGGGGACTCCTACAATGAGCAGTTCTTC.